This is a list of T cell receptor beta chains from one sample in a study of OX40 agonist ivuxolimab in advanced cancers. Measured with immunoSEQ multiplex PCR; TCRdb has only the in-frame clones, and not every one. This table holds about 91,000 clones, about 83% found once. Sequences were derived from CD4+ or CD8+ T cells sorted from blood, sampled in a trial of the OX40 agonist ivuxolimab. Receptors were obtained from an adult with an advanced solid tumor such as melanoma, head and neck, liver or kidney cancer. Both conserved end residues are part of each CDR3. D genes are given only for firm matches. The listing skips clone size in some rows; elsewhere it reads once, few, many or a size class.

V: TRBV11-2
J: TRBJ1-6
size: .
D: .
DNA: TGTGCCAGCAGCTTAAGCACAGGAGATTCACCCCTCCACTTT
CDR3: CASSLSTGDSPLHF

V: TRBV18
J: TRBJ2-7
size: .
D: TRBD1
DNA: TGTGCCAGCTCTCCCGGGACAGACTCCTACGAGCAGTACTTC
CDR3: CASSPGTDSYEQYF

V: TRBV29-1
J: TRBJ1-2
size: once
D: TRBD1
DNA: TGCAGCGGAGGACAGGGAGGCGGTGGCTACACCTTC
CDR3: CSGGQGGGGYTF

V: TRBV18
J: TRBJ1-1
size: .
D: .
DNA: TGTGCCAGCTCACCACTACAGGAGAACACTGAAGCTTTCTTT
CDR3: CASSPLQENTEAFF

V: TRBV6-6
J: TRBJ2-7
size: once
D: .
DNA: TGTGCCAGCAGTTACTCGGAGGTCCTAGCCCTCGAGCAGTACTTC
CDR3: CASSYSEVLALEQYF

V: TRBV5-6
J: TRBJ1-3
size: .
D: .
DNA: TGTGCCAGCAGCCTAGGAAGGTCTGGAAACACCATATATTTT
CDR3: CASSLGRSGNTIYF

V: TRBV6-5
J: TRBJ2-7
size: .
D: .
DNA: TGTGCCAGCAGTCAGAGGTCTGCCCGTGACGAGCAGTACTTC
CDR3: CASSQRSARDEQYF

V: TRBV5-1
J: TRBJ2-2
size: .
D: .
DNA: TGCGCCAGCAGCTTGGCAGTGACCGGGGAGCTGTTTTTT
CDR3: CASSLAVTGELFF

V: TRBV6-1
J: TRBJ2-7
size: .
D: .
DNA: TGTGCCAGCAGTCGGGTGGGGGGAAACGAGCAGTACTTC
CDR3: CASSRVGGNEQYF

V: TRBV5-1
J: TRBJ1-2
size: .
D: .
DNA: TGCGCCAGCAGCAAAGGACAGCGGGCGGATGGCTACACCTTC
CDR3: CASSKGQRADGYTF

V: TRBV4-2
J: TRBJ1-2
size: .
D: .
DNA: TGTGCCAGCAGCCAAGTAAGCTACACCTTC
CDR3: CASSQVSYTF

V: TRBV11-3
J: TRBJ1-1
size: .
D: .
DNA: TGTGCCAGTCGCGACAGCCCGAACACTGAAGCTTTCTTT
CDR3: CASRDSPNTEAFF

V: TRBV18
J: TRBJ2-3
size: .
D: .
DNA: TGTGCCAGCTCAATAGGAAGCACAGATACGCAGTATTTT
CDR3: CASSIGSTDTQYF

V: TRBV12-5
J: TRBJ2-7
size: .
D: .
DNA: TGTGCTAGTGGTTTGGTCGGTATACTCTACGAGCAGTACTTC
CDR3: CASGLVGILYEQYF

V: TRBV6-6
J: TRBJ2-3
size: .
D: .
DNA: TGTGCCAGCAGCCGAGGCCTTACAGATACGCAGTATTTT
CDR3: CASSRGLTDTQYF

V: TRBV28
J: TRBJ1-1
size: .
D: .
DNA: TGTGCCAGCAGTTTATCCGGGGAGAACACTGAAGCTTTCTTT
CDR3: CASSLSGENTEAFF

V: TRBV5-1
J: TRBJ2-7
size: .
D: TRBD1
DNA: TGCGCCAGCACCGAAGGGACAGGGGGCTACGAGCAGTACTTC
CDR3: CASTEGTGGYEQYF

V: TRBV10-3
J: TRBJ2-1
size: .
D: .
DNA: TGTGCCATCAGCACCGACGCCAATGAGCAGTTCTTC
CDR3: CAISTDANEQFF

V: TRBV9
J: TRBJ1-2
size: .
D: .
DNA: TGTGCCAGCAGCCCCCCCTTTCAGGGTGGCTACACCTTC
CDR3: CASSPPFQGGYTF

V: TRBV28
J: TRBJ2-7
size: once
D: TRBD1
DNA: TGTGCCAGCAGTACTCCCGGGACAGGCTCCTACGAGCAGTACTTC
CDR3: CASSTPGTGSYEQYF

V: TRBV2
J: TRBJ2-7
size: .
D: .
DNA: TGTGCCAGCAGCATCCAAGAGGAGGACGAGCAGTACTTC
CDR3: CASSIQEEDEQYF

V: TRBV5-4
J: TRBJ2-7
size: .
D: TRBD1
DNA: TGTGCCAGCAGCGGGCGGACAGGGGCCTACGAGCAGTACTTC
CDR3: CASSGRTGAYEQYF

V: TRBV9
J: TRBJ1-3
size: .
D: .
DNA: TGTGCCAGCAGCGTAGAAGGGACCGAAAACACCATATATTTT
CDR3: CASSVEGTENTIYF

V: TRBV6-6
J: TRBJ1-2
size: .
D: TRBD1
DNA: TGTGCCAGCAGTTCGACAGGGGTAGAGAGCTACACCTTC
CDR3: CASSSTGVESYTF

V: TRBV2
J: TRBJ1-4
size: .
D: .
DNA: TGTGCCAGCAGTGAAAGAGGGACAACTGGGGGTGAAAAACTGTTTTTT
CDR3: CASSERGTTGGEKLFF

V: TRBV5-1
J: TRBJ2-5
size: .
D: .
DNA: TGCGCCAGCAGCTTGGTTCAGGGGAAAGAGACCCAGTACTTC
CDR3: CASSLVQGKETQYF

V: TRBV6-5
J: TRBJ1-1
size: .
D: .
DNA: TGTGCCAGCAGTTCCCTTGGGGTGGGAGCTTTCTTT
CDR3: CASSSLGVGAFF

V: TRBV5-6
J: TRBJ1-4
size: .
D: .
DNA: TGTGCCAGCAGCTTGACAGTCCATGAAAAACTGTTTTTT
CDR3: CASSLTVHEKLFF

V: TRBV5-4
J: TRBJ2-3
size: .
D: .
DNA: TGTGCCAGCAGCTTGTTCGACAGAGGGACAGATACGCAGTATTTT
CDR3: CASSLFDRGTDTQYF

V: TRBV5-1
J: TRBJ1-1
size: .
D: TRBD1
DNA: TGCGCCAGCAGCCTAGGACAGGGAGAAGCTTTCTTT
CDR3: CASSLGQGEAFF

V: TRBV2
J: TRBJ1-5
size: .
D: .
DNA: TGTGCCAGCAGGGGAGTTAATAGCAATCAGCCCCAGCATTTT
CDR3: CASRGVNSNQPQHF

V: TRBV28
J: TRBJ1-4
size: .
D: TRBD1
DNA: TGTGCCAGCAGCCGGGACAGTCGGAAACTGTTTTTT
CDR3: CASSRDSRKLFF

V: TRBV11-1
J: TRBJ2-5
size: .
D: .
DNA: TGTGCCACCCAGGGTACGGAGACCCAGTACTTC
CDR3: CATQGTETQYF

V: TRBV7-2
J: TRBJ1-2
size: .
D: .
DNA: TGTGCCAGCAGCTCCTACACGGAAAACACCTTC
CDR3: CASSSYTENTF

V: TRBV7-3
J: TRBJ2-3
size: .
D: TRBD1
DNA: TGTGCCAGCAGCTTAACTGGACAGGGCATAGATACGCAGTATTTT
CDR3: CASSLTGQGIDTQYF

V: TRBV4-2
J: TRBJ2-1
size: .
D: TRBD2
DNA: TGTGCCAGCAGCCAAGTTCCGGGACTAGATAACAGTGAGCAGTTCTTC
CDR3: CASSQVPGLDNSEQFF

V: TRBV18
J: TRBJ2-1
size: .
D: TRBD2
DNA: TGTGCCAGCTCACGAGGACTAGTTGGGAATGAGCAGTTCTTC
CDR3: CASSRGLVGNEQFF

V: TRBV12-5
J: TRBJ1-2
size: .
D: .
DNA: TGTGCTAGTGGGGGGGACGGTATCTATGGCTACACCTTC
CDR3: CASGGDGIYGYTF

V: TRBV15
J: TRBJ2-1
size: .
D: .
DNA: TGTGCCACCAGCAGAGATAAGAGCTCCTACAATGAGCAGTTCTTC
CDR3: CATSRDKSSYNEQFF

V: TRBV4-3
J: TRBJ2-7
size: .
D: .
DNA: TGCGCCAGCAGCCAAGATCTATCGGGGGACCCCCACGAGCAGTACTTC
CDR3: CASSQDLSGDPHEQYF

V: TRBV5-4
J: TRBJ2-1
size: .
D: TRBD1
DNA: TGTGCCAGCAGCCGGCAGGGGGTCTTCAATGAGCAGTTCTTC
CDR3: CASSRQGVFNEQFF

V: TRBV7-9
J: TRBJ2-5
size: .
D: .
DNA: TGTGCCAGCAGCTTAGGTGGAGGGCAGACCCAGTACTTC
CDR3: CASSLGGGQTQYF

V: TRBV7-3
J: TRBJ2-2
size: .
D: TRBD1
DNA: TGTGCCAGCAGCCCCACGACAGGGGGTACCGGGGAGCTGTTTTTT
CDR3: CASSPTTGGTGELFF

V: TRBV7-6
J: TRBJ2-2
size: .
D: TRBD1
DNA: TGTGCCAGCAGCTTGGTGGGGACAGGGGACACCGGGGAGCTGTTTTTT
CDR3: CASSLVGTGDTGELFF

V: TRBV2
J: TRBJ2-3
size: .
D: .
DNA: TGTGCCAGCGTTGCCACCAGAGCAGATACGCAGTATTTT
CDR3: CASVATRADTQYF

V: TRBV2
J: TRBJ2-7
size: .
D: .
DNA: TGTGCCAGCAAAGCCCTACAGGGAGCACTCGCCTACGAGCAGTACTTC
CDR3: CASKALQGALAYEQYF

V: TRBV11-2
J: TRBJ1-1
size: .
D: .
DNA: TGTGCCAGCAGCTTCCCCGGACCAAGCAAAGCTTTCTTT
CDR3: CASSFPGPSKAFF

V: TRBV14
J: TRBJ1-6
size: .
D: .
DNA: TGTGCCAGCAGCGACAGGTCGAATTCACCCCTCCACTTT
CDR3: CASSDRSNSPLHF

V: TRBV6-1
J: TRBJ1-1
size: .
D: .
DNA: TGTGCCAGCACCCTGCAGGGCGAACGCACTGAAGCTTTCTTT
CDR3: CASTLQGERTEAFF

V: TRBV7-6
J: TRBJ2-2
size: .
D: TRBD1
DNA: TGTGCCAGCAGCTTGGCGGACAGGGTGAACACCGGGGAGCTGTTTTTT
CDR3: CASSLADRVNTGELFF